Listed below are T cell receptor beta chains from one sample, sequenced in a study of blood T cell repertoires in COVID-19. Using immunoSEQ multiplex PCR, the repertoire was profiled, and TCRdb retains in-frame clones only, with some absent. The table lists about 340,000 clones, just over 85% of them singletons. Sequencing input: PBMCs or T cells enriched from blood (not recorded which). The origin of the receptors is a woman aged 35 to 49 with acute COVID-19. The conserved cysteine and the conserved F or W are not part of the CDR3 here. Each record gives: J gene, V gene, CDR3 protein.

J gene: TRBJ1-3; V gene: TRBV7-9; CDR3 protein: ASPRGSGNTIY
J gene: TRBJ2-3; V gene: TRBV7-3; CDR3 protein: ASSSRDFTDTQY
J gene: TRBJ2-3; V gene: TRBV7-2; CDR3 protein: ASSVDRATDTQY
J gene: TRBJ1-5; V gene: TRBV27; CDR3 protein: ASRPGTGGSQPQH
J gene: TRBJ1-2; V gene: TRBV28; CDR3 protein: ASKDSNYGYT
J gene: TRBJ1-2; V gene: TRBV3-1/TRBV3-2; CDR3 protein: ASSQVLESYGYT
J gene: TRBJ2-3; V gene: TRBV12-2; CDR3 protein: ASRLPRDRGPLFFTDTQY
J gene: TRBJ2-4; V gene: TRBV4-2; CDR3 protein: ASSHGTEAKNIQY
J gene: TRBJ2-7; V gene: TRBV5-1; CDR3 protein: ASSGWDRGYEQY
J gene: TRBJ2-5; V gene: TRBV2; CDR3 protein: ASSEGRQQETQY
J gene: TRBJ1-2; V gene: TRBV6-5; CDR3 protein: ASSPRSGIYGYT
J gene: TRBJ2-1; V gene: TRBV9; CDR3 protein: ASSAGNSRLAYNEQF
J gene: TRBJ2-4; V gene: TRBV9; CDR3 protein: ASSGGPHLAGVY
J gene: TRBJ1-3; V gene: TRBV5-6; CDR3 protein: ASSRTTGLRTNTIY
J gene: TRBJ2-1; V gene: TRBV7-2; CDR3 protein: ASSLSPGSVEQF
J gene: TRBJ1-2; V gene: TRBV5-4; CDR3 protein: ASSLGARDGYT
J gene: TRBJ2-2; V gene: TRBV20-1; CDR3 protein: SASVAGGTGELF
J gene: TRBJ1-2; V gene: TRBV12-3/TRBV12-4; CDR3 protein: ASRQGNYGYT
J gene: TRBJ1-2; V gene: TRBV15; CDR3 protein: ATSYDRHYGYT
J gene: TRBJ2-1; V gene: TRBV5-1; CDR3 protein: ASSLGLGTSGSSDEQF
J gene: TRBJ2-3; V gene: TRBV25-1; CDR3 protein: ASSGKTGTDDTQY
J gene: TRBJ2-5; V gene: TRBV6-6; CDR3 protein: ASSRGTSGVDKETQY
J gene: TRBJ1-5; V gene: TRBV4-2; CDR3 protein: ASSQDGDRDNQPQH
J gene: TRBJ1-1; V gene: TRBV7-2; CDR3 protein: ASSLQGMNTEAF
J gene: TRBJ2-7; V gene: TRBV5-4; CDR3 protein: ASSLAGLGEQY
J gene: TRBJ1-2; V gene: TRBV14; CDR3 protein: ASSQEVLGTVFNYGYT